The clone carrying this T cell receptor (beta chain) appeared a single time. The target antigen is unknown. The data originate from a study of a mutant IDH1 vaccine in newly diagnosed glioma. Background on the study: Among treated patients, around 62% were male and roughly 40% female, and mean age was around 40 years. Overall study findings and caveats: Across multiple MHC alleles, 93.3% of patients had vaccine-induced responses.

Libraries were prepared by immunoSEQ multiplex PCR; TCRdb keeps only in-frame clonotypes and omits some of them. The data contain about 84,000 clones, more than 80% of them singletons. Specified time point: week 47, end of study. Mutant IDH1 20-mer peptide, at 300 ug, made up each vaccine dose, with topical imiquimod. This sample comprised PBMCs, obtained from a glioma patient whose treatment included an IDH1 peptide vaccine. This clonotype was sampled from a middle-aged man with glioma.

Here the CDR3 DNA reads TGTGCCAGCAGTTTACAGGGGAGAACCTATGGCTACACCTTC. Translated, it gives CASSLQGRTYGYTF. The rearrangement links TRBV6-5 to TRBJ1-2; 7 bases are shared with TRBD1. V shed 4 bases and J 4 bases; nucleotides not matched to a gene: 6. The CDR3 has 14 residues. In germline, CDR1 is MNHEY, CDR2 SVGAGI.